This T cell receptor beta chain is from a study of blood T cells in healthy people across ages. The study, taken as a whole, reports: Naive and antigen-experienced cells could not be conclusively compared, given unsorted PBMCs.

The germline CDR1 and CDR2 sequences are DFQATT and SNEGSKA (reference sequence). The CDR3 consists of 13 residues. V shed 7 bases, J shed 7 bases, and the junction held 13 bases outside the gene matches. To note about this clonotype: Antigen: not known.

A sample-barcoded 5' primer and a J-beta primer mix were used in a second PCR of roughly 7 to 12 cycles. From the 5' RACE reads, TCRdb called clonotypes with MiXCR, one entry per CDR3 protein. The sample records roughly 640,000 distinct CDR3 sequences, approximately 30% being singletons. Total RNA was isolated from each sample in quantities of at least 6 micrograms. The gene calls are TRBV20-1 and TRBJ2-7; 7 bases fit TRBD2. Sequencing was carried out using blood. The origin of this receptor is a woman aged 80 or over in good health. The CDR3 sequence is CSDNRLAVWEQYF. The CDR3 DNA follows: TGCAGTGATAATCGGCTAGCGGTCTGGGAGCAGTACTTC.